This entry lists 2 T cell receptor beta chains sequenced from one sample in a study of cytomegalovirus exposure and HLA in healthy donors. The PCR made use of 60 Vbeta and 13 Jbeta primers. Measured with immunoSEQ multiplex PCR; TCRdb has only the in-frame clones, and not every one. Of about 150,000 clones listed, around 80% were seen once; the top ten hold about 1.5%. Sequencing was done on a sample of PBMCs. These receptors came from a woman aged 30 to 39 in good health and CMV-seropositive.

The chain is built from TRBV6-8 and TRBJ1-1, with D uncertain. V was pared by 0 bases and J by 8 bases, with 10 bases between. CDR1 is MNHGY, CDR2 SAAAGT, per germline. The CDR3 runs 13 residues. In nucleotides, the CDR3 is TGTGCCAGCAGTTACTCGAGAGCGGAGGAAGCTTTCTTT. Its protein is CASSYSRAEEAFF.

The chain uses TRBV30 and TRBJ2-7; 10 nucleotides line up with TRBD2. The CDR3 is 16 residues long. Germline lookup yields CDR1 GTSNPN and CDR2 SVGIG (reference sequence). V dropped 3 bases and J dropped 1; count of bases not matched to a gene: 9. The CDR3 sequence is CAWRPLSGRASYEQYF. In nucleotides, the CDR3 is TGTGCCTGGAGGCCACTAAGCGGGAGGGCTTCCTACGAGCAGTACTTC.